This T cell receptor (beta chain) was found in a study of synovial regulatory T cells in juvenile arthritis. The synovial samples were synovial fluid, paired with peripheral blood from each active arthritis patient. Frequency places this clone as medium-sized. The repertoire was sequenced with immunoSEQ multiplex PCR; TCRdb's copy has only in-frame clones and lacks some. The sample holds 790 or so clones. In germline, CDR1 is MNHEY, CDR2 SVGAGI. This CDR3 has 14 amino acids. No DNA sequence is on record. The specimen sequenced was Treg cells from the synovium. This TCR came from a donor aged 2-30 years with juvenile idiopathic arthritis. The chain combines TRBV6-5 with TRBJ2-5; the D gene TCRdb calls, TRBD2, cannot be checked with no DNA. The CDR3 loop is CASRPAGFKETQYF.